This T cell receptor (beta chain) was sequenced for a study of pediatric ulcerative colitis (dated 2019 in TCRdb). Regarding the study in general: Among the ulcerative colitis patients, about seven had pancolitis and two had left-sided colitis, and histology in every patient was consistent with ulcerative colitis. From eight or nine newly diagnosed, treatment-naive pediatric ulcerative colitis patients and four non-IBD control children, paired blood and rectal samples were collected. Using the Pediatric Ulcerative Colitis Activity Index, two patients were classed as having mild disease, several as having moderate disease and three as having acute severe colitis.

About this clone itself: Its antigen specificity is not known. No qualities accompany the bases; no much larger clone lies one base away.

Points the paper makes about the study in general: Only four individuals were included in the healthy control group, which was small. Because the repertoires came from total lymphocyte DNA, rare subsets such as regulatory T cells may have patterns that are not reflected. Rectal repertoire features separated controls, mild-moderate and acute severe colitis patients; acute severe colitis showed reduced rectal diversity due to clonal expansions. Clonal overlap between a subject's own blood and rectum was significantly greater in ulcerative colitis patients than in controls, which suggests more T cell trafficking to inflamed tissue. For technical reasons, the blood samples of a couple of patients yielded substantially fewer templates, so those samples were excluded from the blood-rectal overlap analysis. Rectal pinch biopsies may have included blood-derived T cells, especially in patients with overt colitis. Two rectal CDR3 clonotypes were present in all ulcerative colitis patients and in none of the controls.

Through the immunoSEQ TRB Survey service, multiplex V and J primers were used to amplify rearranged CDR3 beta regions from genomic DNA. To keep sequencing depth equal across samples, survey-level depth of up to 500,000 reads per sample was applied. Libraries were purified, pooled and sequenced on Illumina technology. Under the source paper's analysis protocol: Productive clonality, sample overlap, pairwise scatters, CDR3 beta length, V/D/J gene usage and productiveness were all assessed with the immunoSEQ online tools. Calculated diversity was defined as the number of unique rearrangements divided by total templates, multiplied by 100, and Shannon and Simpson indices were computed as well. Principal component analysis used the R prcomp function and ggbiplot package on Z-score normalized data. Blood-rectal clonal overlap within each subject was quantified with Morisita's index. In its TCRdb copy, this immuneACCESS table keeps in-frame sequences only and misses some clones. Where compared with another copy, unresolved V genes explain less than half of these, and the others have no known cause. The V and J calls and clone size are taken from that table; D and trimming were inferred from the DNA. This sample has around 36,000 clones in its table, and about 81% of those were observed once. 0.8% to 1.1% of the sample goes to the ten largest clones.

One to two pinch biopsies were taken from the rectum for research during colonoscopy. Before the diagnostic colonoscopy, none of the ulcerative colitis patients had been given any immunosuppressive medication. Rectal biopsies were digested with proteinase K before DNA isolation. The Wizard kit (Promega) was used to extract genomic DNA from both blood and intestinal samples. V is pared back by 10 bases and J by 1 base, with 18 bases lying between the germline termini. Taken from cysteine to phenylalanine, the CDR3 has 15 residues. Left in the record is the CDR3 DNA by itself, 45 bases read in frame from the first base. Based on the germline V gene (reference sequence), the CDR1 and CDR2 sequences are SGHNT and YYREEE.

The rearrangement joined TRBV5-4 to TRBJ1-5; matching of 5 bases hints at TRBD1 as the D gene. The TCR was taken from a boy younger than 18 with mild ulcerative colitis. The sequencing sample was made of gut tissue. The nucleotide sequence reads TGTGCCTGGGGGGGATTGAGAGGGAGCAATCAGCCCCAGCATTTT. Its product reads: CAWGGLRGSNQPQHF.